This TCR beta chain appears in the sequencing data of a study of identical twins. The CDR3 loop spans 16 amino acids. V gave up 1 base and J gave up 4 bases; unmatched junction bases: 2. CDR1 is SGHTA, CDR2 FQGNSA, per germline. Template switching added a universal primer site; cDNA carried unique molecular identifiers. Each CDR3 protein is one row after TCRdb ran MiXCR on the 5' RACE reads. This sample has 400,000 to 500,000 distinct CDR3 sequences; roughly 18% occur once, and the top ten carry 12%. The chain carries TRBV7-2 and TRBJ2-3; 13 bases are shared with TRBD2. The sequence derives from a man aged 45-65 years in good health. Input material: naive T cells sorted from blood. CDR3 DNA: TGTGCCAGCAGCTTAGTACTAGCGGGAGGGCCAGATACGCAGTATTTT. It encodes CASSLVLAGGPDTQYF.